The 22 T cell receptor beta chains below come from one sample, sequenced in a study of OX40 agonist ivuxolimab in advanced cancers. Profiled with immunoSEQ multiplex PCR; TCRdb holds only in-frame clones, not every one. In the table there are some 60,000 clones, 85% to 90% of which are singletons. Sequencing was performed on CD4+ or CD8+ T cells sorted from blood, taken in a trial of the OX40 agonist ivuxolimab. Receptors were obtained from an adult with an advanced solid tumor such as melanoma, head and neck, liver or kidney cancer.

This clone was recorded once. The chain links TRBV2 to TRBJ2-1; unclear D gene. The V and J ends lost 8 bases and 1 base respectively, with 3 bases between them. Germline loops: CDR1 SNHLY, CDR2 FYNNEI. CDR3 length: 11 amino acids. The DNA for the CDR3 is TGTGCCAGCTCATCCTACAATGAGCAGTTCTTC. It encodes CASSSYNEQFF.

This sequence joins TRBV19 and TRBJ2-7; TRBD2 agrees at 7 bases. The CDR3 totals 14 residues. CDR1 and CDR2 from the germline V gene are LNHDA and SQIVND (reference sequence). Trimming removed 3 bases from V and 6 bases from J; junction bases left unmatched: 8. CDR3 in DNA: TGTGCCAGTAGTATCGCAGGGACTACCTCCGAGCAGTACTTC. Its protein is CASSIAGTTSEQYF.

The V gene is TRBV29-1, the J gene TRBJ2-7; TRBD1 agrees at 11 bases. V shed 4 bases and J 5 bases; nucleotides not matched to a gene: 4. The CDR3 spans 13 residues. Germline V CDR1 and CDR2: SQVTM, ANQGSEA. The CDR3 nucleotides are TGCAGCGTTGTGGGACAGGGGGGAAACGAGCAGTACTTC. Protein sequence: CSVVGQGGNEQYF.

CDR3 residues: CASSPRPLDTDTQYF. The CDR3 bases are TGCGCCAGCAGCCCCAGGCCCCTTGACACAGATACGCAGTATTTT. This chain connects TRBV4-1 to TRBJ2-3; D remains ambiguous. The V gene's germline CDR1 is MGHRA and CDR2 YSYEKL. V lost 4 bases and J 2 bases, leaving 13 bases between the germline ends. CDR3 length: 15 amino acids.

The chain couples TRBV6-1 to TRBJ2-1, with unresolved D. Trimming left V 2 bases short and J 2 bases short, with 7 bases between. The germline CDR1 and CDR2 sequences are MNHNS and SASEGT. This CDR3 has 14 amino acids. The CDR3 protein is CASSEFGAYNEQFF. CDR3 coding DNA: TGTGCCAGCAGTGAATTTGGGGCCTACAATGAGCAGTTCTTC.

The genes are TRBV7-3 and TRBJ2-3; D is ambiguous. The CDR3 is 12 residues long. Trimming pared 5 bases from V and 2 bases from J, leaving 5 bases between. Germline CDR1 reads SGHTA; CDR2 reads FQGTGA. The CDR3 spells CASSPNTDTQYF. The DNA for the CDR3 is TGTGCCAGCAGCCCCAACACAGATACGCAGTATTTT.

The CDR3 DNA reads TGTGCCACCAGCAGAGGGGACAGTAACACCGGGGAGCTGTTTTTT. Translation gives CATSRGDSNTGELFF. This rearrangement joins TRBV15 to TRBJ2-2, with 7 bases lining up with TRBD1. CDR1 is LNHNV and CDR2 is YYDKDF in the germline V gene (reference sequence). The CDR3 length is 15 residues. V shed 1 base, J shed 2 bases, and the junction held 1 base outside the gene matches.

V usage is TRBV11-2 and J usage is TRBJ1-5, with a weak D call TRBD1 (5 bases). The CDR3 length is 15 residues. Germline V gives CDR1 SGHAT, CDR2 FQNNGV. Trimming took off 5 bases at V and 0 bases at J, with 11 bases between the two ends. CDR3 bases: TGTGCCAGCAGCCGCTCAGGGAATAGCAATCAGCCCCAGCATTTT. Protein: CASSRSGNSNQPQHF.

The V gene is TRBV7-2, the J gene TRBJ1-2; D perhaps matches TRBD1 (5 bases). Germline loops: CDR1 SGHTA, CDR2 FQGNSA. Trimming took 1 base from V and 4 from J, leaving 10 bases between them. This CDR3 region has 14 residues. CDR3 DNA sequence: TGTGCCAGCAGCTTAGTGACAGCTTTCTATGGCTACACCTTC. It codes for CASSLVTAFYGYTF.

This chain joins TRBV7-2 and TRBJ1-1; 10 bases line up with TRBD1. The germline V gene encodes CDR1 SGHTA and CDR2 FQGNSA. The ends lost 5 bases at V and 5 bases at J; junction bases unmatched: 8. This CDR3 has 15 residues. The CDR3 spells CASSLWTGGETEAFF. The CDR3 DNA sequence: TGTGCCAGCAGCCTCTGGACAGGGGGGGAAACTGAAGCTTTCTTT.

The rearrangement links TRBV6-1 to TRBJ1-2, with a weak D call TRBD1 (5 bases). Germline CDR1 MNHNS, CDR2 SASEGT. V was clipped by 5 bases and J by 4 bases, with 14 bases between them. The CDR3 consists of 14 residues. The CDR3: CASSIQTDSYGYTF. The DNA of the CDR3 is TGTGCCAGCAGTATCCAAACTGACAGCTATGGCTACACCTTC.

V is TRBV2 and J is TRBJ2-5, with D perhaps TRBD1 (6 bases). V lost 7 bases and J lost 0, with 12 bases in between. The CDR3 totals 14 residues. CDR1 and CDR2 from the germline V gene are SNHLY and FYNNEI. The CDR3 region is CASKGETYQETQYF. The CDR3 DNA reads TGTGCCAGCAAGGGGGAAACGTACCAAGAGACCCAGTACTTC.

The genes are TRBV6-5 and TRBJ2-1; no reliable D call. Germline assignment: CDR1 MNHEY and CDR2 SVGAGI. The CDR3 contains 15 residues. V was clipped by 2 bases and J by 3 bases, with 11 bases between them. The CDR3 DNA follows: TGTGCCAGCAGTTACATGGGCAGGAACTACAATGAGCAGTTCTTC. Translation gives CASSYMGRNYNEQFF.

The chain links TRBV11-2 to TRBJ2-5; possible D gene TRBD1, 6 bases. V lost 5 bases and J 0 bases, leaving 13 bases between the germline ends. CDR1 is SGHAT and CDR2 is FQNNGV in the germline V gene. The CDR3 is 15 amino acids. CDR3 in DNA: TGTGCCAGCAGCCTCGGACAGATGTACCAAGAGACCCAGTACTTC. Translated: CASSLGQMYQETQYF.

The V gene is TRBV6-6, the J gene TRBJ2-7, with 7 nucleotides matching TRBD1. The CDR3 sequence is 15 residues long. V was pared by 5 bases and J by 4 bases, with 11 bases of the junction left unmatched. CDR1 is MNHNY, CDR2 SVGAGI, per germline (reference sequence). The CDR3 nucleotides read TGTGCCAGCAGTGTTACCGGGACAGAATTTTACGAGCAGTACTTC. Protein: CASSVTGTEFYEQYF.

V and J are TRBV7-8 and TRBJ1-3, with D uncertain. The CDR3 is 15 residues long. In germline, CDR1 is SGHVS, CDR2 FQNEAQ. The ends were cut back, 6 bases at V and 2 bases at J, with 14 bases in the middle. DNA for the CDR3: TGTGCCAGCAGTCGAAACTCGGGCGCTGGAAACACCATATATTTT. Its translation: CASSRNSGAGNTIYF.

The chain is built from TRBV4-2 and TRBJ2-5; 14 bases agree with TRBD2. The V gene's germline CDR1 is LGHNA and CDR2 YNFKEQ. Unmatched junction bases numbered 4, after V lost 3 bases and J lost 7 bases. This CDR3 has 15 residues. CDR3 DNA: TGTGCCAGCAGCCAGGGACTAGCGGGGGCTGGGACCCAGTACTTC. This codes for CASSQGLAGAGTQYF.

The V and J genes are TRBV28 and TRBJ2-7, with D tentatively TRBD1 (6 bases). The CDR3 loop spans 14 amino acids. Trimming took 4 bases from V and 6 from J, leaving 16 bases between them. The germline CDR1 and CDR2 sequences are MDHEN and SYDVKM. CDR3 in amino acids: CASSSHKTRGEQYF. CDR3 sequence (DNA): TGTGCCAGCAGTTCGCACAAGACCAGGGGCGAGCAGTACTTC.

The V gene is TRBV6-5, the J gene TRBJ1-5; a weak D match, TRBD1 (6 bases). This CDR3 is built from 13 residues. In germline, CDR1 is MNHEY, CDR2 SVGAGI. Deletions cut 5 bases from V and 7 bases from J, with 12 bases between. In nucleotides, the CDR3 is TGTGCCAGCAGTCCCGGGGGGCGGCAGCCCCAGCATTTT. This sequence encodes CASSPGGRQPQHF.

A word on this clone: The same CDR3 also results from other DNA sequences found in this sample. The V and J genes are TRBV6-1 and TRBJ1-2; maybe TRBD1 (6 bases). V was pared by 4 bases and J by 3 bases, with 12 bases between. The CDR3 has 14 residues. Germline V gene lookup returns CDR1 MNHNS and CDR2 SASEGT. CDR3 region: CASSGQTGYYGYTF. CDR3 DNA: TGTGCCAGCAGTGGACAGACAGGTTACTATGGCTACACCTTC.

The chain joins TRBV7-2 to TRBJ2-5, with 16 bases aligning to TRBD2. The CDR3 runs 16 residues. Germline assignment: CDR1 SGHTA and CDR2 FQGNSA. V shed 5 bases and J 2 bases; nucleotides not matched to a gene: 2. CDR3 protein: CASSPGLAGGQETQYF. The CDR3 coding sequence is TGTGCCAGCAGCCCGGGACTAGCGGGGGGGCAAGAGACCCAGTACTTC.

This chain joins TRBV5-1 and TRBJ2-6, with D perhaps assigned TRBD1 or TRBD2 (5 bases each). The CDR3 spans 16 residues. V was shortened by 1 base and J by 2 bases, with 10 bases between the two germline ends. Per the germline V gene, CDR1 is SGHRS and CDR2 is YFSETQ. CDR3 amino acids: CASSLLGTPGANVLTF. CDR3 bases: TGCGCCAGCAGCTTGCTAGGGACCCCTGGGGCCAACGTCCTGACTTTC.